The present TCR beta chain was sequenced within a study of molecular identifiers for immune sequencing clone quantification. CDR3 size: 17 residues. The germline V gene encodes CDR1 LGHDT and CDR2 YNNKEL (reference sequence). V lost 0 bases to trimming and J lost 8 bases, with 20 bases between them. This clonotype was seen more than once but under ten times. MiXCR, run by TCRdb on the PCR reads, gives a single entry per CDR3 protein. The sample lists about 300,000 distinct CDR3 sequences, about 20% seen once, with approximately 0.84% in the top ten. Sequenced: naive CD8+ T cells from blood, with Jurkat cell RNA spiked in. Subset given: FACS-sorted CD8+CD4-CCR7+CD45RA+ naive T cells. J is TRBJ2-1 and V is TRBV3-1, with D unresolved. The receptor was isolated from a human donor in good health. Some libraries in this study had Jurkat cell RNA spiked in. The CDR3 nucleotides read TGTGCCAGCAGCCAAGACGACGTAAGCCTGGCCAAGGATGAGCAGTTCTTC. Its protein product is CASSQDDVSLAKDEQFF.